The next 13 T cell receptor beta chains were all read from a single sample in a study of OX40 agonist ivuxolimab in advanced cancers. Sequenced by immunoSEQ multiplex PCR; TCRdb stores in-frame clones only, minus some. Of tens of thousands of clones in the sample, around nine tenths are singletons; the top ten hold roughly 2%. The sequencing used CD4+ or CD8+ T cells sorted from blood, collected in a trial of the OX40 agonist ivuxolimab. Source of these receptors: an adult with an advanced solid tumor such as melanoma, head and neck, liver or kidney cancer.

The chain couples TRBV5-1 to TRBJ2-7; 10 nucleotides line up with TRBD1. V shed 1 base, J shed 4 bases, and the junction held 8 bases outside the gene matches. Germline V CDR1 and CDR2: SGHRS, YFSETQ. The CDR3 length is 16 residues. The CDR3 protein is CASSLSGTGEGYEQYF. The DNA of the CDR3 is TGCGCCAGCAGCTTGTCCGGGACAGGGGAAGGGTACGAGCAGTACTTC. Full variable domain (remainder filled in from reference TRBV5-1 and TRBJ2-7): KAGVTQTPRYLIKTRGQQVTLSCSPISGHRSVSWYQQTPGQGLQFLFEYFSETQRNKGNFPGRFSGRQFSNSRSEMNVSTLELGDSALYLCASSLSGTGEGYEQYFGPGTRLTVT.

The rearrangement links TRBV4-1 to TRBJ1-3; 11 nucleotides agree with TRBD1. The germline V gene has CDR1 MGHRA and CDR2 YSYEKL. Trimming took 3 bases from V and 4 from J; bases not matched to a gene: 17. The CDR3 is 20 amino acids. This CDR3 reads CASSHQPRGTGGKEGNTIYF. CDR3 DNA sequence: TGCGCCAGCAGCCATCAACCCCGGGGGACAGGGGGGAAAGAGGGAAACACCATATATTTT.

This clone was observed a few times. The V gene is TRBV4-1, the J gene TRBJ1-1; D gene uncertain. The germline gives CDR1 MGHRA, CDR2 YSYEKL. This CDR3 region has 13 residues. V lost 4 bases, J lost 4 bases, and 10 bases lay in between. The CDR3 region has the DNA TGCGCCAGCAGCCCGCAGATAATCACTGAAGCTTTCTTT. Translating it yields CASSPQIITEAFF.

Worth noting for this clone: The sample carries other DNA sequences with the same CDR3. The chain joins TRBV7-2 to TRBJ2-3, with a weak D call TRBD2 (5 bases). Germline CDR1 reads SGHTA; CDR2 reads FQGNSA. Trimming removed 3 bases from V and 3 bases from J, with 7 bases in between. The CDR3 loop spans 13 amino acids. In DNA form, the CDR3 reads TGTGCCAGCAGCTTCCCGGGAACAGATACGCAGTATTTT. It translates to CASSFPGTDTQYF.

The chain joins TRBV6-1 to TRBJ2-7; possibly TRBD1 for D (6 bases). Per germline, CDR1 MNHNS and CDR2 SASEGT. V lost 4 bases and J lost 3, with 10 bases in between. The CDR3 loop spans 13 amino acids. The CDR3 loop is CASSVGDIYEQYF. In DNA, the CDR3 is TGTGCCAGCAGTGTAGGGGACATCTACGAGCAGTACTTC.

The chain has TRBV7-2 and TRBJ1-1; D gene unclear. V was pared by 5 bases and J by 0 bases, with 10 bases between. Looked up from germline, CDR1 is SGHTA and CDR2 is FQGNSA. The CDR3 length is 14 residues. CDR3 nucleotides: TGTGCCAGCAGCACAAATTACATGAACACTGAAGCTTTCTTT. This translates into CASSTNYMNTEAFF.

This chain uses TRBV6-5 with TRBJ1-5; perhaps TRBD1 as D (5 bases). The germline V and J ends were trimmed by 2 bases and 7 bases, with 9 bases remaining between them. CDR1 is MNHEY, CDR2 SVGAGI, per germline. The CDR3 consists of 13 residues. The CDR3 DNA is TGTGCCAGCAGTTACAGGGGCGGGCAGCCCCAGCATTTT. Translated: CASSYRGGQPQHF.

The chain couples TRBV5-1 to TRBJ2-3, with 12 bases identical to TRBD2. This CDR3 comprises 17 residues. J gave up 0 bases and V 3 bases, and 5 bases lay outside the gene matches. Germline lookup yields CDR1 SGHRS and CDR2 YFSETQ. DNA of the CDR3: TGCGCCAGCAGCTCCCACGGACTAGCGGGAAGCACAGATACGCAGTATTTT. It specifies CASSSHGLAGSTDTQYF.

The CDR3 loop is CASSVDGAGGGTGELFF. CDR3 nucleotide sequence: TGTGCCAGCAGTGTAGACGGAGCCGGAGGTGGCACCGGGGAGCTGTTTTTT. The chain joins TRBV2 to TRBJ2-2, with D maybe TRBD2 (5 bases). Germline values: CDR1 SNHLY, CDR2 FYNNEI. V was clipped by 4 bases and J by 4 bases, with 19 bases between them. CDR3 length equals 17 residues.

V and J are TRBV7-2 and TRBJ2-2, with a possible D match to TRBD2 (6 bases). The V end lost 5 bases, the J end lost 5 bases, and 15 bases lay between the germline ends. CDR3 length: 15 amino acids. Per the germline V gene, CDR1 is SGHTA and CDR2 is FQGNSA. The CDR3 DNA sequence: TGTGCCAGCAGCATCTATCAGGGACTTACCGGGGAGCTGTTTTTT. This codes for CASSIYQGLTGELFF.

The chain carries TRBV4-2 and TRBJ2-1; 13 nucleotides align to TRBD2. Per the germline V gene, CDR1 is LGHNA and CDR2 is YNFKEQ. There are 16 residues in the CDR3. The junction had 7 bases not matched to a gene; V was cut back by 4 bases and J by 7 bases. This CDR3 reads CASSRPGLAGSNEQFF. For the CDR3, the DNA is TGTGCCAGCAGCCGACCGGGACTAGCGGGGTCTAATGAGCAGTTCTTC.

The chain has TRBV5-8 and TRBJ2-3; perhaps TRBD1 as D (5 bases). With 0 bases removed from V and 0 bases from J, the gap between germline ends came to 11 bases. CDR1 and CDR2 from the germline V gene are SGHTS and YDEGEE. The CDR3 length is 16 residues. The CDR3: CASSLGQGFSTDTQYF. CDR3 in DNA: TGTGCCAGCAGCTTGGGTCAGGGTTTTAGCACAGATACGCAGTATTTT.

The chain uses TRBV7-9 and TRBJ1-2; D might be TRBD1 (5 bases). This CDR3 has 17 residues. V was pared by 1 base and J by 4 bases, with 19 bases between. Per germline, CDR1 SEHNR and CDR2 FQNEAQ (reference sequence). The CDR3 sequence is CASSLDGGFGFGYGYTF. The CDR3 coding sequence is TGTGCCAGCAGCTTAGATGGGGGGTTCGGTTTTGGCTATGGCTACACCTTC.